These 21 T cell receptor beta chains originate from one sample sequenced in a study of molecular identifiers for immune sequencing clone quantification. TCRdb passed the PCR reads through MiXCR, listing each CDR3 protein once. The top ten hold roughly 0.83% of the sample, which has about 640,000 distinct CDR3 sequences, less than 20% seen once. The sequencing input was naive CD8+ T cells from blood, with Jurkat cell RNA spiked in. Indicated subset: FACS-sorted CD8+CD4-CCR7+CD45RA+ naive T cells. All receptors come from a human donor in good health. Some libraries in this study had Jurkat cell RNA spiked in.

This clonotype was counted a few times. V usage is TRBV15 and J usage is TRBJ2-7; D perhaps matches TRBD2 (5 bases). The CDR3 runs 18 residues. The V end lost 2 bases, the J end lost 3 bases, and 23 bases lay between the germline ends. Per the germline V gene, CDR1 is LNHNV and CDR2 is YYDKDF (reference sequence). CDR3 DNA sequence: TGTGCCACCAGCAGACTCACTTTAGGCGGAGGTTTCAACTACGAGCAGTACTTC. Its translation: CATSRLTLGGGFNYEQYF.

This clonotype was detected ten times or more. This sequence joins TRBV2 and TRBJ2-2; D is unclear. V lost 5 bases, J lost 9 bases, and 13 bases lay in between. Germline loops: CDR1 SNHLY, CDR2 FYNNEI. This CDR3 spans 13 amino acids. The CDR3 loop reads CASSMSATWELFF. CDR3 nucleotide sequence: TGTGCCAGCAGTATGTCAGCTACCTGGGAGCTGTTTTTT. Looking up the rest from reference TRBV2 and TRBJ2-2 gives the full variable domain: EPEVTQTPSHQVTQMGQEVILRCVPISNHLYFYWYRQILGQKVEFLVSFYNNEISEKSEIFDDQFSVERPDGSNFTLKIRSTKLEDSAMYFCASSMSATWELFFGEGSRLTVL.

Ten or more counts support this clonotype. V is TRBV29-1 and J is TRBJ2-6; D possibly corresponds to TRBD2 (5 bases). CDR1 and CDR2 from the germline V gene are SQVTM and ANQGSEA. Trimming removed 5 bases at V and 2 bases at J, with 7 bases between. The CDR3 loop spans 13 amino acids. The DNA of the CDR3 is TGCAGCGTTCCGGGAACTGGGGCCAACGTCCTGACTTTC. Translated: CSVPGTGANVLTF.

The chain recombines TRBV11-2 with TRBJ2-1, with a possible D match to TRBD2 (6 bases). The germline CDR1 and CDR2 sequences are SGHAT and FQNNGV. Deletions cut 5 bases from V and 3 bases from J, with 14 bases between. The CDR3 sequence is 15 residues long. This chain's CDR3 is CASSPTSTSYNEQFF. In nucleotides, the CDR3 is TGTGCCAGCAGCCCAACTTCGACTAGCTACAATGAGCAGTTCTTC. Combining the CDR3 with reference TRBV11-2 and TRBJ2-1 gives the whole variable domain EAGVAQSPRYKIIEKRQSVAFWCNPISGHATLYWYQQILGQGPKLLIQFQNNGVVDDSQLPKDRFSAERLKGVDSTLKIQPAKLEDSAVYLCASSPTSTSYNEQFFGPGTRLTVL.

Remarks on this clonotype: A read error may be the cause here, since a much bigger clone is one base away. The chain is built from TRBV7-9 and TRBJ2-2; perhaps TRBD1 as D (7 bases). This CDR3 comprises 17 residues. Germline V lookup: CDR1 SEHNR, CDR2 FQNEAQ (reference sequence). V lost 3 bases and J lost 2, with 16 bases in between. The CDR3 coding sequence is TGTGCCAGCAGCTTTGAAGGAGGGACAGCCAACACCGGGGAGCTGTTTTTT. This gives the protein CASSFEGGTANTGELFF.

With regard to this clonotype: A much larger clone lies one base from this, so it may be a read error. The conserved closing phenylalanine or tryptophan is absent in this CDR3, likely reflecting a read error. The chain joins TRBV29-1 to TRBJ1-1; no definite D call. V lost 3 bases, J lost 5 bases, and 4 bases lay in between. CDR1 is SQVTM, CDR2 ANQGSEA, per germline. The CDR3 has 10 amino acids. DNA of the CDR3: TGCAGCGTTGAGCTTACTGAAGCTTTCCTT. Protein sequence: CSVELTEAFL.

The sample holds a few counts of this clonotype. V and J are TRBV30 and TRBJ1-5; D may be TRBD1 (5 bases). Trimming took 0 bases from V and 6 from J, leaving 12 bases between them. Germline V gene sequence: CDR1 GTSNPN, CDR2 SVGIG (reference sequence). The CDR3 loop spans 14 amino acids. The DNA for the CDR3 is TGTGCCTGGAGTGTAGGGCAGGGCACTCAGCCCCAGCATTTT. It translates to CAWSVGQGTQPQHF.

In its sample, this clonotype was seen many times. V usage is TRBV28 and J usage is TRBJ2-2; no clear D. The germline V and J ends were trimmed by 3 bases and 1 base, with 9 bases remaining between them. CDR3 size: 15 residues. CDR1 is MDHEN, CDR2 SYDVKM, per germline. CDR3 loop: CASSLEHLNTGELFF. The CDR3 DNA reads TGTGCCAGCAGTTTGGAACACTTGAACACCGGGGAGCTGTTTTTT.

The rearrangement links TRBV18 to TRBJ2-7; 8 nucleotides line up with TRBD1. CDR3 size: 15 residues. After removal of 8 bases from V and 7 bases from J, the junction contained 16 bases not matched to a gene. The germline CDR1 and CDR2 sequences are KGHSH and LQKENI. CDR3 bases: TGTGCCAGCACACGGTCCGGGACAGGTCCTTTAGAGCAGTACTTC. Translated, it gives CASTRSGTGPLEQYF.

A note on this clonotype: Being one base from a much bigger clone, this may be a read error. DNA for the CDR3: TGTGCCAGTAGTCTAAGCTCCTTCACTGATGCTTTCTTT. Translated: CASSLSSFTDAFF. The chain couples TRBV19 to TRBJ1-1; D call uncertain. CDR1 is LNHDA, CDR2 SQIVND, per germline (reference sequence). CDR3 length: 13 amino acids.

This clonotype was recorded many times. V and J are TRBV4-3 and TRBJ1-1; D is uncertain. Trimming stripped 0 bases from V and 0 bases from J, with 11 bases between. The CDR3 loop spans 16 amino acids. The germline CDR1 and CDR2 sequences are LGHNA and YSLEER. DNA for the CDR3: TGCGCCAGCAGCCAAGATAGGGTGGCCCTGAACACTGAAGCTTTCTTT. Translated, it gives CASSQDRVALNTEAFF.

The chain has TRBV12-3 or TRBV12-4 and TRBJ2-3, with a weak D call TRBD2 (7 bases). This CDR3 has 17 residues. V gave up 1 base and J gave up 4 bases, with 18 bases separating them. The CDR3 DNA sequence: TGTGCCAGCAGTTTAGGGAGGGGGGGGATAAGGGCAGATACGCAGTATTTT. Amino acid sequence: CASSLGRGGIRADTQYF.

This clonotype was detected many times. The chain links TRBV30 to TRBJ1-1; possibly TRBD1 for D (5 bases). Germline-derived CDR1 and CDR2 are GTSNPN and SVGIG (reference sequence). This CDR3 is built from 12 residues. Deletions cut 0 bases from V and 8 bases from J, with 10 bases between. The chain's CDR3 is CAWSVLPGEAFF. CDR3 coding DNA: TGTGCCTGGAGTGTTTTACCAGGGGAAGCTTTCTTT.

A word on this clonotype: Possible read error: a much larger clone is one base away. Without the conserved terminal phenylalanine or tryptophan, this CDR3 likely stems from a read error. The CDR3 DNA sequence: TGTGCCAGCAGGAGCAGCTCCTACAATGAGCAGTTCTTA. Its translation: CASRSSSYNEQFL. The rearrangement links TRBV7-9 to TRBJ2-1; D remains unclear. Germline loops: CDR1 SEHNR, CDR2 FQNEAQ (reference sequence). Between the trimmed V and J ends, which lost 6 bases and 0 bases, there was a span of 6 bases. The CDR3 loop spans 13 amino acids.

The chain uses TRBV7-9 and TRBJ2-1; no clear D gene. Per the germline V gene, CDR1 is SEHNR and CDR2 is FQNEAQ (reference sequence). CDR3 length: 15 amino acids. Trimming removed 4 bases from V and 7 bases from J, with 17 bases in between. CDR3 residues: CASSSPHWTSNEQFF. CDR3 sequence (DNA): TGTGCCAGCAGCTCTCCCCACTGGACCTCTAATGAGCAGTTCTTC.

This clonotype was counted at least ten times. The chain is built from TRBV11-2 and TRBJ2-3, with TRBD1 matching 7 bases. J gave up 0 bases and V 4 bases, and 7 bases lay outside the gene matches. Germline V gene lookup returns CDR1 SGHAT and CDR2 FQNNGV. The CDR3 sequence is 16 residues long. This CDR3 is CASSSWDSTSTDTQYF. The DNA for the CDR3 is TGTGCCAGCAGCTCATGGGACAGCACTAGCACAGATACGCAGTATTTT. The complete variable domain, with remaining parts taken from reference TRBV11-2 and TRBJ2-3, reads EAGVAQSPRYKIIEKRQSVAFWCNPISGHATLYWYQQILGQGPKLLIQFQNNGVVDDSQLPKDRFSAERLKGVDSTLKIQPAKLEDSAVYLCASSSWDSTSTDTQYFGPGTRLTVL.

Concerning this clonotype itself: A much larger clone differs by one base, so this may be a read error. V is TRBV29-1 and J is TRBJ2-7; 8 nucleotides align to TRBD1. Germline V gene sequence: CDR1 SQVTM, CDR2 ANQGSEA. The length of the CDR3 is 15 residues. CDR3 in DNA: TGCGGCGTTGAAGACCCAGACAGGGGCAGGAACGAGCAGTACTTC. It is translated as CGVEDPDRGRNEQYF.

This clonotype was observed a handful of times. V gene TRBV27 combines with J gene TRBJ2-1; D is uncertain. There are 13 residues in the CDR3. The V end lost 3 bases, the J end lost 6 bases, and 9 bases lay between the germline ends. CDR1 MNHEY and CDR2 SMNVEV come from the germline V gene (reference sequence). The CDR3 nucleotides are TGTGCCAGCAGTTTTGGACCGGGCAATGAGCAGTTCTTC. Amino acid sequence: CASSFGPGNEQFF.

This clonotype has at least ten counts. One end of the junction varies from germline; a read error may be responsible. The chain combines TRBV30 with TRBJ2-7; D might be TRBD1 or TRBD2, each matching 5 bases. The length of the CDR3 is 10 residues. Germline lookup yields CDR1 GTSNPN and CDR2 SVGIG (reference sequence). The CDR3 sequence is CAWIGWGLGF. For the CDR3, the DNA is TGTGCCTGGATAGGGTGGGGGTTGGGTTTC.

This clonotype was seen ten or more times. V and J are TRBV7-9 and TRBJ1-1; TRBD1 is a possible D gene (5 bases). The length of the CDR3 is 14 residues. Trimming removed 2 bases at V and 8 bases at J, with 15 bases between. The germline V gene has CDR1 SEHNR and CDR2 FQNEAQ (reference sequence). CDR3 nucleotide sequence: TGTGCCAGCAGCTTATCTTTGAAGGGACCCGAAGCTTTCTTT. Encoded protein: CASSLSLKGPEAFF.

The chain links TRBV9 to TRBJ2-1; TRBD1 matches at 8 bases. This CDR3 spans 20 amino acids. CDR1 SGDLS and CDR2 YYNGEE come from the germline V gene. V shed 4 bases, J shed 5 bases, and the junction held 23 bases outside the gene matches. As DNA, the CDR3 is TGTGCCAGCAGCCATCCGGACAGGGACGGTTTTCCATCGGAAAACAATGAGCAGTTCTTC. This codes for CASSHPDRDGFPSENNEQFF.